This paragraph covers one TCR beta chain sequence. Its matching antigen is unknown. TCRdb recomputed calls from the RACE reads with MiXCR, one row per CDR3 protein. The sample contains approximately 60,000 distinct CDR3 sequences, around 9.3% of which appear only once. The sample comes from a study of human T cells and chemical hapten exposure. About the study: Mostly female patients had alopecia areata, totalis or universalis.

The germline gives CDR1 SGHVS, CDR2 FNYEAQ. With 5 bases clipped from V and 4 bases from J, the junction kept 6 bases outside the gene matches. The CDR3 extends over 16 amino acids. Described time point: patch test 1, 2 weeks after DPC sensitization. Specified treatment: therapeutic diphenylcyclopropenone sensitization with weekly scalp DPC. Study results and limitations: Controls formed significantly fewer large CDR3 similarity clusters than expanded TCRs did.

V and J are TRBV7-6 and TRBJ2-2, with 11 nucleotides matching TRBD1. This clonotype was obtained from a woman in her thirties or forties with alopecia areata. Some clones in this sample may be carry-over from other donors' samples. Sequences were derived from whole blood, sampled in connection with sensitization to the hapten diphenylcyclopropenone (DPC). The CDR3 nucleotides read TGTGCCAGCAGCGCCGGGGACAGGGGGTCCACCGGGGAGCTGTTTTTT. It encodes CASSAGDRGSTGELFF.